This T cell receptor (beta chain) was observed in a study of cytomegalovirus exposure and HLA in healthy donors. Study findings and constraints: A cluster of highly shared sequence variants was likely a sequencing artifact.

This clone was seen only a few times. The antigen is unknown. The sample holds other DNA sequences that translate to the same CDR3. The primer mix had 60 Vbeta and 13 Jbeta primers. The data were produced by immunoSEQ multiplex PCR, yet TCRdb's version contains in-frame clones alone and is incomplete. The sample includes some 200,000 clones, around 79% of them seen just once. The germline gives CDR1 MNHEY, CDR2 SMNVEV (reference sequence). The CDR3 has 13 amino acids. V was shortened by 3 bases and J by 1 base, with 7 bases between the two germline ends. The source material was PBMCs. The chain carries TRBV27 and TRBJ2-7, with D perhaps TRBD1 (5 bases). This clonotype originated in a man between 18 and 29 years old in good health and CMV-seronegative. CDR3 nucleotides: TGTGCCAGCAGTTTGGCAGGGTCCTACGAGCAGTACTTC. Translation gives CASSLAGSYEQYF.